These 17 T cell receptor beta chains were sequenced from one sample in a study of identical twins. TCRdb fed the 5' RACE reads into MiXCR, producing one record per CDR3 protein. The data hold 260,000 or so distinct CDR3 sequences, with approximately 8% observed a single time. The sample was also reused in another study, on yellow fever vaccine responses in identical twins.

Sequenced sample: CD8+ T cells sorted from blood. These receptors all stem from a woman between 18 and 29 years old in good health.

The sample holds a few counts of this clonotype. CDR3 sequence (DNA): TGCAGCGTTGCCGGGAGGGACAGCTCCTACGAGCAGTACTTC. Translation: CSVAGRDSSYEQYF. This chain connects TRBV29-1 to TRBJ2-7; D is perhaps TRBD2 (8 bases). This CDR3 spans 14 amino acids. Germline CDR1 reads SQVTM; CDR2 reads ANQGSEA. Trimming took off 4 bases at V and 0 bases at J, with 13 bases between the two ends.

The rearrangement links TRBV5-6 to TRBJ2-1; D is possibly TRBD1 or TRBD2 (5 bases each). Germline V CDR1 and CDR2: SGHDT, YYEEEE. V was cut by 3 bases and J by 3 bases, with 13 bases left in between. This CDR3 has 15 residues. The chain's CDR3 is CASSSTVGDYNEQFF. CDR3 in DNA: TGTGCCAGCAGCTCGACGGTGGGGGACTACAATGAGCAGTTCTTC.

This clonotype came up a few times. This chain joins TRBV4-2 and TRBJ2-2; 7 positions match TRBD1. CDR1 and CDR2 (germline): LGHNA, YNFKEQ. The CDR3 totals 18 residues. Trimming at V came to 4 bases and at J to 1 base, leaving 12 bases not matched to a gene. CDR3 in amino acids: CASSPMPYRGLNTGELFF. CDR3 in DNA: TGTGCCAGCAGCCCCATGCCATACAGGGGTTTGAACACCGGGGAGCTGTTTTTT.

The chain joins TRBV7-9 to TRBJ1-2; TRBD1 is a possible D gene (5 bases). Trimming took off 5 bases at V and 4 bases at J, with 17 bases between the two ends. Per germline, CDR1 SEHNR and CDR2 FQNEAQ (reference sequence). The CDR3 extends over 15 amino acids. The CDR3 sequence is CASSTEGTKRYGYTF. CDR3 DNA: TGTGCCAGCAGCACCGAAGGGACTAAGCGCTATGGCTACACCTTC.

This clonotype was recorded a few times. One junction end disagrees with the germline gene, perhaps due to a read error. This rearrangement joins TRBV4-1 to TRBJ1-4; D ambiguous. The CDR3 is 16 residues long. CDR1 MGHRA and CDR2 YSYEKL come from the germline V gene. The CDR3 nucleotides are TGCGCCAGCAGTCAAGATATCAGTCCAACTAATGAAAAACTGTTTTTT. It translates to CASSQDISPTNEKLFF.

This clonotype was observed at least ten times. The rearrangement joins TRBV9 to TRBJ2-1; 8 bases match TRBD2. The CDR3 has 14 amino acids. V dropped 3 bases and J dropped 7; count of bases not matched to a gene: 6. CDR1 is SGDLS and CDR2 is YYNGEE in the germline V gene. CDR3 protein: CASSAGTRWNEQFF. As DNA, the CDR3 is TGTGCCAGCAGCGCCGGGACTAGGTGGAATGAGCAGTTCTTC.

CDR3 DNA sequence: TGTGCCAGCAGCTTAAGGGTTAGCGGGATATCAGATACGCAGTATTTT. This encodes CASSLRVSGISDTQYF. The V call is TRBV7-2, the J call TRBJ2-3; 8 bases map to TRBD2. The germline CDR1 and CDR2 sequences are SGHTA and FQGNSA. V shed 2 bases, J shed 4 bases, and the junction held 8 bases outside the gene matches. This CDR3 has 16 amino acids.

This clonotype appeared a few times. The V and J genes are TRBV10-3 and TRBJ2-1; D not resolved. CDR1 ENHRY and CDR2 SYGVKD come from the germline V gene. CDR3 length: 13 residues. Trimming pared 10 bases from V and 3 bases from J, leaving 13 bases between. The CDR3 sequence: CATSVGNYNEQFF. CDR3 DNA sequence: TGTGCCACCTCAGTGGGTAACTACAATGAGCAGTTCTTC.

This clonotype has at least ten counts. The rearrangement links TRBV20-1 to TRBJ2-2, with D hard to call. V was cut by 6 bases and J by 0 bases, with 8 bases left in between. The CDR3 is 13 residues long. Germline V CDR1 and CDR2: DFQATT, SNEGSKA (reference sequence). The chain's CDR3 is CSAAVANTGELFF. The CDR3 DNA follows: TGCAGTGCCGCAGTAGCGAACACCGGGGAGCTGTTTTTT.

The chain joins TRBV6-1 to TRBJ2-7; the match to TRBD2 covers 9 bases. Germline V gene data show CDR1 as MNHNS and CDR2 as SASEGT. This CDR3 has 15 residues. The CDR3 spells CASSEAGGGAYKQYV. Written as DNA, the CDR3 is TGTGCCAGCAGTGAAGCGGGCGGGGGGGCCTACAAGCAGTACGTC.

Only a few counts were recorded for this clonotype. The chain employs TRBV5-1 and TRBJ2-5, with a weak D call TRBD2 (5 bases). The CDR3 is made up of 15 amino acids. Trimming shortened V by 4 bases and J by 5 bases, and 18 bases separated the two germline ends. In germline, CDR1 is SGHRS, CDR2 YFSETQ. In DNA form, the CDR3 reads TGCGCCAGCAGCCAAACCTACAACGGCGGGGAGACCCAGTACTTC. It is translated as CASSQTYNGGETQYF. Combining the CDR3 with reference TRBV5-1 and TRBJ2-5 gives the whole variable domain KAGVTQTPRYLIKTRGQQVTLSCSPISGHRSVSWYQQTPGQGLQFLFEYFSETQRNKGNFPGRFSGRQFSNSRSEMNVSTLELGDSALYLCASSQTYNGGETQYFGPGTRLLVL.

The gene calls are TRBV7-2 and TRBJ2-5; 7 nucleotides match TRBD1. The J segment lost 5 bases and the V segment lost 7 bases, leaving 13 bases of the junction unmatched. CDR3 size: 15 residues. Germline-derived CDR1 and CDR2 are SGHTA and FQGNSA. CDR3 in amino acids: CASTPDLMGQETQYF. The CDR3, as DNA: TGTGCCAGCACCCCGGACCTGATGGGACAGGAGACCCAGTACTTC.

This clonotype was counted at least ten times. The rearrangement links TRBV5-1 to TRBJ2-7; 7 bases map to TRBD1. This CDR3 comprises 14 residues. CDR1 and CDR2 from the germline V gene are SGHRS and YFSETQ. V dropped 7 bases and J dropped 5; count of bases not matched to a gene: 12. The CDR3 DNA follows: TGCGCCAGCGGAACGACAGGGCTGGACCACGAGCAGTACTTC. This codes for CASGTTGLDHEQYF.

This clonotype was observed a handful of times. The chain uses TRBV27 and TRBJ1-5; a weak D match, TRBD1 (5 bases). Germline V gene sequence: CDR1 MNHEY, CDR2 SMNVEV (reference sequence). V dropped 4 bases and J dropped 6 bases, with 19 bases sitting between them. The CDR3 length is 16 residues. The CDR3 here is CASSSNRDRGTQPQHF. CDR3 in DNA: TGTGCCAGCAGTTCCAACCGGGACCGGGGGACTCAGCCCCAGCATTTT.

J is TRBJ2-1 and V is TRBV7-4; maybe TRBD2 (5 bases). Looked up from germline, CDR1 is SGHVT and CDR2 is SQSDAQ. The V end lost 6 bases, the J end lost 5 bases, and 20 bases lay between the germline ends. This CDR3 region has 16 residues. CDR3 sequence (DNA): TGTGCCAGCAGACCCGGTACGGGGAACCCCCACAATGAGCAGTTCTTC. Residues: CASRPGTGNPHNEQFF.

This clonotype turned up a few times. The rearrangement uses TRBV19 and TRBJ2-2; tentatively, D is TRBD1 or TRBD2 (5 bases each). V gave up 0 bases and J gave up 2 bases, with 19 bases separating them. CDR1 and CDR2 from the germline V gene are LNHDA and SQIVND (reference sequence). This CDR3 region has 19 residues. The CDR3 coding sequence is TGTGCCAGTAGTATAGATTTCTTCGGGGCAGCTTACAACACCGGGGAGCTGTTTTTT. This gives the protein CASSIDFFGAAYNTGELFF.

This clonotype was counted ten times or more. The genes are TRBV7-9 and TRBJ2-1; D gene ambiguous. Deletions cut 1 base from V and 16 bases from J, with 11 bases between. CDR3 length equals 11 residues. Germline V gene lookup returns CDR1 SEHNR and CDR2 FQNEAQ (reference sequence). This CDR3 is CASSLVLGFFF. The CDR3 coding sequence is TGTGCCAGCAGCTTAGTTCTAGGTTTTTTCTTC. The full variable domain, completed using reference TRBV7-9 and TRBJ2-1, is DTGVSQNPRHKITKRGQNVTFRCDPISEHNRLYWYRQTLGQGPEFLTYFQNEAQLEKSRLLSDRFSAERPKGSFSTLEIQRTEQGDSAMYLCASSLVLGFFFGPGTRLTVL.